This entry features one TCR beta chain sequence. Its antigen has not been determined. Per-base quality was not reported, and no clone a single base away is much larger than it. At one collaborating source in Seattle, patients were enrolled during active infection and were followed longitudinally through the course of disease. Collaborating institutions collected whole blood in K2EDTA tubes following their own protocols. Collaborator samples were shipped for TCRbeta analysis as frozen whole blood, isolated PBMCs, or DNA extracted from either sample type. TCRbeta CDR3 regions were amplified from genomic DNA using the immunoSEQ Assay, a bias-controlled multiplex PCR. Concerning the study's data processing: Nucleated cell counts per sample were estimated from amplification of reference gene primers within the assay. Sequence reads were collapsed and filtered to measure the absolute abundance of every unique TCRbeta CDR3 rearrangement. For each sample, productive Simpson clonality was calculated by taking the square root of Simpson's diversity index across productive rearrangements. TCRdb limited this immuneACCESS table to in-frame rearrangements with V and J called. A share of clones is missing; checked studies link under half to unresolved V genes, and the rest is unexplained. V and J calls and clone size are copied from that table; D and trimming were computed from the DNA. This sample lists nearly 200,000 clones; approximately 86% were detected once. The ten largest clonotypes hold 0.8% to 0.95% of the sample.

This specimen belongs to a study of blood T cell repertoires in COVID-19 (dated by TCRdb to about 2020). Broadly, across the study: Collaborator samples came from the United States, Italy and Spain and covered acute and convalescent phases of COVID-19. The prospective study material was composed of cDNA or gDNA derived from T cells, B-cell-depleted T cells, or PBMCs. The dataset comprised deeply sampled blood TCRbeta repertoires from subjects exposed to, actively infected with, or recovered from COVID-19. A freely available public database, intended as a resource for researchers studying the immune response to SARS-CoV-2, is where the repertoires were released. Samples came from the ongoing ImmuneRACE study (first 160 participants) plus 1,254 subjects from 6 global collaborators. Nearly every sample came with metadata listing a de-identified subject ID, COVID-19 status, age in years and sex. Where available, HLA class I and class II types were obtained from metadata supplied by the sample provider rather than from assay-based typing.

What the authors observed across the whole study: The quantity of clinical and demographic metadata differed by source and by participant and was supplied without curation.

The sequenced material came from peripheral blood. The receptor was isolated from a man in his 60s with COVID-19, enrolled during active disease.

The CDR3 amino acid sequence is: CASSPTGEGTIYF. Read as DNA, the sequence is TGTGCCAGCTCACCAACAGGGGAAGGCACCATATATTTT. The sequence joins TRBV18 to TRBJ1-3; 7 bases in between match TRBD1. As encoded in the germline V gene, CDR1 is KGHSH while CDR2 is LQKENI. For this chain, trimming is 2 bases at the V end and 9 bases at the J end, and the number of junction bases without a gene match is 4. The CDR3 numbers 13 residues from cysteine through phenylalanine. The CDR3 DNA has 39 bases and is translated from base 1. The reference TRBV18 and TRBJ1-3 proteins fill in what lies around the CDR3, so the full variable domain reads NAGVMQNPRHLVRRRGQEARLRCSPMKGHSHVYWYRQLPEEGLKFMVYLQKENIIDESGMPKERFSAEFPKEGPSILRIQQVVRGDSAAYFCASSPTGEGTIYFGEGSWLTVV.